This T cell receptor beta chain was found in a study of blood T cell repertoires in COVID-19. Study summary: Spain, Italy and the United States supplied samples that represented acute and convalescent COVID-19. T cells, B-cell-depleted T cells, or PBMCs provided the cDNA or gDNA that served as material.

Repertoires were generated with immunoSEQ multiplex PCR, while TCRdb's copy carries only in-frame clones and drops some. The sample includes 350,000 to 500,000 clones, about 87% of them seen just once. CDR1 and CDR2 (germline): MDHEN, SYDVKM. V lost 5 bases, J lost 6 bases, and 10 bases lay in between. This CDR3 is 12 amino acids long. It was during active infection that Seattle patients were enrolled and then longitudinally followed. The TCR was taken from a man younger than 35 with COVID-19, enrolled during active disease. The chain employs TRBV28 and TRBJ2-5; D is unresolved. The source material was peripheral blood. CDR3 region: CASSLGSKTQYF. The DNA for the CDR3 is TGTGCCAGCAGTCTGGGCAGTAAGACCCAGTACTTC.